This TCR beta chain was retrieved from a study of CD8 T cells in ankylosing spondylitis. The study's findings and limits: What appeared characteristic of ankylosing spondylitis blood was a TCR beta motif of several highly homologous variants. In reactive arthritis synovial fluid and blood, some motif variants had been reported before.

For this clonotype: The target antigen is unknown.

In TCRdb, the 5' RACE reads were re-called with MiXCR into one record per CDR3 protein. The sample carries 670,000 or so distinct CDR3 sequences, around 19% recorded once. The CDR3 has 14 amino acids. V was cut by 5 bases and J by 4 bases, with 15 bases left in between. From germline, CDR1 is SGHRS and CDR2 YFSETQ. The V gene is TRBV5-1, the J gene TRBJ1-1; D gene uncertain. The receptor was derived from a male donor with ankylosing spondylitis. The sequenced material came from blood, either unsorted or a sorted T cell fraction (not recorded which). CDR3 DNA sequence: TGCGCCAGCAGTTCGGGAGATGAGTCCACTGAAGCTTTCTTT. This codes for CASSSGDESTEAFF.